The 2 T cell receptor beta chains listed next were all sequenced from one sample in a study of OX40 agonist ivuxolimab in advanced cancers. Libraries were prepared by immunoSEQ multiplex PCR; TCRdb keeps only in-frame clonotypes and omits some of them. The sample carries some 60,000 clones, less than 95% recorded once. The specimen comprised CD4+ or CD8+ T cells sorted from blood, sampled in a trial of the OX40 agonist ivuxolimab. These receptors were taken from an adult with an advanced solid tumor such as melanoma, head and neck, liver or kidney cancer.

This chain links TRBV5-1 with TRBJ2-1; D call uncertain. Germline V gene data show CDR1 as SGHRS and CDR2 as YFSETQ. This CDR3 comprises 15 residues. The germline V and J ends were trimmed by 0 bases and 5 bases, with 12 bases remaining between them. The CDR3 DNA follows: TGCGCCAGCAGCTTGGAAGGGTTTTTGAACAATGAGCAGTTCTTC. Amino acids: CASSLEGFLNNEQFF.

The CDR3 DNA reads as TGTGCCAGCAGGCTGGGGGGAGAAACCGGGGAGCTGTTTTTT. Its protein is CASRLGGETGELFF. The gene calls are TRBV11-3 and TRBJ2-2; D may be TRBD2 (6 bases). V lost 6 bases to trimming and J lost 5 bases, with 13 bases between them. The CDR3 is made up of 14 amino acids. The germline gives CDR1 SGHNT, CDR2 YENEEA.